This is a list of T cell receptor beta chains from one sample in a study of cytomegalovirus exposure and HLA in healthy donors. Method: immunoSEQ multiplex PCR; TCRdb's copy keeps in-frame clones and lacks some. The sample records some 150,000 clones, roughly 79% being singletons. Sequencing was carried out using PBMCs. The receptor source for this set is a woman between 45 and 65 years old in good health and CMV-seronegative. CDR3s include the opening cysteine and the closing phenylalanine or tryptophan. The order of the fields is V gene, clone size, D gene, J gene, CDR3 DNA, CDR3 protein. A D gene is named only where the DNA matches it firmly. Rows give clone size only sometimes, using once, few, many, or a class for an expanded clone.

>TRBV28|NA|NA|TRBJ2-1
TGTGCCAGCAGTTTCAACGTTCGCGGGACCTACAATGAGCAGTTCTTC
CASSFNVRGTYNEQFF
>TRBV4-3|NA|NA|TRBJ1-4
TGCGCCAGCAGCCAGGGGTTAGGGGTCGGAAAACTGTTTTTT
CASSQGLGVGKLFF
>TRBV16|once|TRBD1|TRBJ2-7
TGTGCCAGCAGCCTTACCGGGACAGGGACCTACGAGCAGTACTTC
CASSLTGTGTYEQYF
>TRBV28|NA|NA|TRBJ2-7
TGTGCCAGCAGCGTAGGGGGCTACGAGCAGTACTTC
CASSVGGYEQYF
>TRBV9|NA|TRBD1|TRBJ1-1
TGTGCCAGCAGCGCAACCGGGACAGAAAACACTGAAGCTTTCTTT
CASSATGTENTEAFF
>TRBV28|NA|NA|TRBJ2-5
TGTGCCAGCAGTTACAGGGAAAACCAAGAGACCCAGTACTTC
CASSYRENQETQYF
>TRBV10-3|NA|TRBD2|TRBJ2-1
TGTGCCATTCGACGTACTAGCGGGACCGATGAGCAGTTCTTC
CAIRRTSGTDEQFF
>TRBV30|NA|NA|TRBJ1-2
TGTGCCTGGAGTGTACCGGGGCGGGGTGGCTACACCTTC
CAWSVPGRGGYTF
>TRBV15|NA|NA|TRBJ2-3
TGTGCCACCAGCAGCGGACAGACACACACAGATACGCAGTATTTT
CATSSGQTHTDTQYF
>TRBV28|NA|TRBD1|TRBJ2-7
TGTGCCAGCAGTTCTCTCCCGGGACAGATATTCTACGAGCAGTACTTC
CASSSLPGQIFYEQYF
>TRBV6-5|NA|TRBD1|TRBJ1-2
TGTGCCAGCGGGGACAGGGTCTATGGCTACACCTTC
CASGDRVYGYTF
>TRBV13|NA|NA|TRBJ2-5
TGTGCCAGCAGCTCCCCCGCCGGGGGAGAGACCCAGTACTTC
CASSSPAGGETQYF
>TRBV19|NA|NA|TRBJ2-4
TGTGCCAGTAGTATAGTCGGGAACAAAAACATTCAGTACTTC
CASSIVGNKNIQYF
>TRBV7-9|NA|NA|TRBJ2-3
TGTGCCAGCAGCTTAGGAGGCCCCAGCACAGATACGCAGTATTTT
CASSLGGPSTDTQYF
>TRBV2|NA|NA|TRBJ1-1
TGTGCCAGCACCCCGGACAACATTGGGACTTTCTTT
CASTPDNIGTFF
>TRBV19|NA|NA|TRBJ1-4
TGTGCCAGTAGGGGGCGCGGGGGGCCCCGGAATAAACTTTTTTTT
CASRGRGGPRNKLFF
>TRBV4-3|NA|TRBD2|TRBJ2-3
TGCGCCAGCAGCCAAGTTACTAGCGGGAGTTCAGATACGCAGTATTTT
CASSQVTSGSSDTQYF
>TRBV7-2|NA|NA|TRBJ2-5
TGTGCCAGCAGCCCCCGTCTTAGAGAGACCCAGTACTTC
CASSPRLRETQYF
>TRBV5-1|few|NA|TRBJ1-1
TGCGCCAGCAGCTTTTCCGTGAACACTGAAGCTTTCTTT
CASSFSVNTEAFF
>TRBV28|once|NA|TRBJ2-7
TGTGCCAGCAGTTTATCGAGCGGAAAGTTGTCCTACGAGCAGTACTTC
CASSLSSGKLSYEQYF
>TRBV19|NA|TRBD2|TRBJ2-5
TGTGCCAGTAGTGGGACTAGAGGGGAGACCCAGTACTTC
CASSGTRGETQYF
>TRBV29-1|NA|NA|TRBJ1-2
TGCAGCGTGAGGGGGACGGATAACTATGGCTACACCTTC
CSVRGTDNYGYTF
>TRBV2|NA|NA|TRBJ1-2
TGTGCCAGCAGTGTAAGACAGGCCGGCTATGGCTACACCTTC
CASSVRQAGYGYTF
>TRBV15|NA|TRBD1|TRBJ2-1
TGTGCCACCAGCAGAGATGAGGACAGGGGATACAATGAGCAGTTCTTC
CATSRDEDRGYNEQFF
>TRBV2|NA|TRBD1|TRBJ1-1
TGTGCCAGCAGCGCCTGGGACAGGGTATCCTCCGAAGCTTTCTTT
CASSAWDRVSSEAFF
>TRBV27|NA|NA|TRBJ2-5
TGTGCCAGCAGTTTATGGTTCCAGGGAGGTCAAGAGACCCAGTACTTC
CASSLWFQGGQETQYF
>TRBV30|NA|NA|TRBJ1-1
TGTGCCTGGAGTGCACCTTGGGGGGGCCGTAACACTGAAGCTTTCTTT
CAWSAPWGGRNTEAFF
>TRBV7-2|NA|NA|TRBJ2-5
TGTGCCAGCAGCTTATTGGGCCTGTCGGAGACCCAGTACTTC
CASSLLGLSETQYF
>TRBV7-6|NA|NA|TRBJ2-5
TGTGCCAGCACTACCCCAGGGGCGGAGACCCAGTACTTC
CASTTPGAETQYF
>TRBV4-3|NA|TRBD2|TRBJ2-1
TGCGCCAGCAGCCAAGTTCCCGGGGCTAGCGGAGGGGAGGAGCAGTTCTTC
CASSQVPGASGGEEQFF
>TRBV7-9|NA|TRBD2|TRBJ2-3
TGTGCCAGCAGCGTGGGGACTAGCGGGGTCACAGATACGCAGTATTTT
CASSVGTSGVTDTQYF
>TRBV10-3|NA|NA|TRBJ1-1
TGTGCCATCAGTGAATTCGACAGAGTGAACACTGAAGCTTTCTTT
CAISEFDRVNTEAFF
>TRBV7-8|NA|TRBD1|TRBJ1-3
TGTGCCAGCAGCTTAGCGGGACAGAACTCTGGAAACACCATATATTTT
CASSLAGQNSGNTIYF
>TRBV19|NA|TRBD1|TRBJ1-6
TGTGCCAGTAGTACGAAGACAGGGGGTTTAGCTTCACCCCTCCACTTT
CASSTKTGGLASPLHF
>TRBV2|NA|TRBD2|TRBJ2-3
TGTGCCAGCAGTGAAGAGACTAGCGGGAGTGATACGCAGTATTTT
CASSEETSGSDTQYF
>TRBV18|NA|TRBD1|TRBJ1-2
TGTGCCAGCTCAACGGGACAGGGGGAATATGGCTACACCTTC
CASSTGQGEYGYTF
>TRBV11-2|NA|TRBD1|TRBJ2-1
TGTGCCAGCAGTCGACAGGGGGCAGGAAATGAGCAGTTCTTC
CASSRQGAGNEQFF
>TRBV1|NA|NA|TRBJ1-4
TGCACCAGCACGGAGGGGCAAGCAGCTAATAATGAAAAACTGTTTTTT
CTSTEGQAANNEKLFF
>TRBV14|NA|NA|TRBJ2-3
TGTGCCAGCAGCCGCTCGCGAGGGTTCACAGATACGCAGTATTTT
CASSRSRGFTDTQYF
>TRBV4-2|few|TRBD1|TRBJ1-2
TGTGCCAGCAGTCATGCGGACAGGGGGAATGGCTACACCTTC
CASSHADRGNGYTF
>TRBV6-1|NA|TRBD1|TRBJ1-2
TGTGCCAGCAGTGAATTGGGGACAGGTTACTATGGCTACACCTTC
CASSELGTGYYGYTF
>TRBV5-1|NA|TRBD2|TRBJ2-1
TGCGCCAGCAGCTTGGGCGGACTAGCGGGCTTCAATGAGCAGTTCTTC
CASSLGGLAGFNEQFF
>TRBV5-4|NA|NA|TRBJ1-2
TGTGCCAGCAGCTTGCAGAACAGGCTCCAAGATTATGGCTACACCTTC
CASSLQNRLQDYGYTF
>TRBV19|once|NA|TRBJ1-3
TGTGCCAGTAGTTCCGCGGGGGGATACTCTGGAAACACCATATATTTT
CASSSAGGYSGNTIYF
>TRBV4-3|NA|TRBD1|TRBJ2-1
TGCGCCAGCAGCCGCCGGGACAGGGGGCTTAGTGAGCAGTTCTTC
CASSRRDRGLSEQFF
>TRBV7-2|NA|TRBD2|TRBJ2-7
TGTGCCAGCAGCTTCGACGGGAGGACAAACCACGAGCAGTACTTC
CASSFDGRTNHEQYF